This note documents a single T cell receptor beta chain sequence. The antigen is undetermined. The data were obtained in a study of a mutant IDH1 vaccine in newly diagnosed glioma. Study context: Each patient was administered eight vaccinations, scheduled in weeks 1, 3, 5, 7, 11, 15, 19 and 23. Treated patients, averaging approximately 40 years, were approximately 60% male and approximately 38% female. General observations from the study: Overall, around 94% of patients had vaccine-induced immune responses.

Produced via immunoSEQ multiplex PCR; TCRdb's table is partial and in-frame only. This sample has about 75,000 clones; around 90% occur once, and the top ten carry under 0.6%. Time point: week 5, during vaccination. Every single dose of the vaccine, 300 ug of mutant IDH1 20-mer peptide, came with topical imiquimod. This CDR3 has 14 residues. CDR1 SNHLY and CDR2 FYNNEI come from the germline V gene. Between the trimmed V and J ends, which lost 8 bases and 8 bases, there was a span of 18 bases. This TCR was recovered from a woman in her 50s with glioma. The rearrangement joins TRBV2 to TRBJ2-2; D possibly matches TRBD1 or TRBD2 (5 bases each). The input for sequencing was PBMCs, taken from a glioma patient whose treatment included an IDH1 peptide vaccine. The CDR3 spells CASGSGTRGGELFF. The CDR3 nucleotides are TGTGCCAGCGGGTCGGGGACCCGGGGTGGGGAGCTGTTTTTT. The entire variable domain, with the rest obtained from reference TRBV2 and TRBJ2-2, is as follows: EPEVTQTPSHQVTQMGQEVILRCVPISNHLYFYWYRQILGQKVEFLVSFYNNEISEKSEIFDDQFSVERPDGSNFTLKIRSTKLEDSAMYFCASGSGTRGGELFFGEGSRLTVL.